The present T cell receptor beta chain was sequenced within a study of cytomegalovirus exposure and HLA in healthy donors. Germline CDR1 SNHLY, CDR2 FYNNEI. The CDR3 has 14 residues. V was cut by 4 bases and J by 0 bases, with 8 bases left in between. Only one count was recorded for this clone. Amplification used 60 Vbeta primers and 13 Jbeta primers. TCRdb keeps only in-frame clones here, not all; method: immunoSEQ multiplex PCR. The sample holds approximately 86,000 clones; just over 70% are singletons and the top ten take about 8%. The chain carries TRBV2 and TRBJ2-3; D not resolved. The receptor was isolated from a man in his 60s in good health and CMV-seronegative. Source material: PBMCs. CDR3 protein: CASSVSPSTDTQYF. The CDR3 nucleotides are TGTGCCAGCAGTGTCTCTCCTAGCACAGATACGCAGTATTTT.